Listed here are 22 T cell receptor beta chains from one sample, sequenced in a study of post-analysis software for immune sequencing data. Overall study results and limits: About 5 TRBV segments (TRBV5-6, TRBV5-1 and TRBV20-1 among them) occurred more frequently in patients than in controls.

These receptors have no identified antigens. Tagging with unique molecular identifiers was a feature of the TCR beta cDNA libraries. Each CDR3 protein is one row after TCRdb ran MiXCR on the PCR reads. This table holds roughly 600,000 distinct CDR3 sequences, around 44% found once. What was sequenced was blood. All receptors derive from a girl aged 5-17 years with multiple sclerosis.

V is TRBV4-1 and J is TRBJ2-7; D might be TRBD2 (6 bases). Per germline, CDR1 MGHRA and CDR2 YSYEKL. The CDR3 sequence is 16 residues long. Between the trimmed V and J ends, which lost 3 bases and 0 bases, there was a span of 15 bases. The CDR3 sequence: CASSQGGYRSSYEQYF. In DNA form, the CDR3 reads TGCGCCAGCAGCCAGGGGGGATACAGGAGCTCCTACGAGCAGTACTTC.

The J gene is TRBJ2-7, the V gene TRBV12-3 or TRBV12-4; TRBD1 agrees at 8 bases. The CDR3 has 15 residues. The junction had 12 bases not matched to a gene; V was cut back by 5 bases and J by 6 bases. The CDR3 region has the DNA TGTGCCAGCAGTCCAGTCGACAGGGGATACGTCGAGCAGTACTTC. It specifies CASSPVDRGYVEQYF.

This clonotype was recorded at least ten times. This chain connects TRBV12-3 or TRBV12-4 to TRBJ2-7; D tentatively reads TRBD1 or TRBD2 (6 bases each). The ends were cut back, 6 bases at V and 6 bases at J, with 15 bases in the middle. CDR3 length: 13 residues. The CDR3 sequence is CASSKAGGLEQYF. The CDR3 coding sequence is TGTGCCAGCAGCAAGGCTGGGGGGCTCGAGCAGTACTTC.

Worth noting for this clonotype: A far larger clone lies a single base away; this is likely a read error. J is TRBJ2-7 and V is TRBV12-3 or TRBV12-4; D possibly corresponds to TRBD1 (6 bases). The length of the CDR3 is 13 residues. The CDR3 DNA reads as TGTGCCGGCAGTCCTACAGGGAGCTACGAGCAGTACTTC. It is translated as CAGSPTGSYEQYF.

The rearrangement joins TRBV30 to TRBJ1-2; a weak D match, TRBD1 (6 bases). The germline V gene encodes CDR1 GTSNPN and CDR2 SVGIG (reference sequence). Trimming took off 0 bases at V and 4 bases at J, with 15 bases between the two ends. The CDR3 is made up of 15 amino acids. The CDR3 region has the DNA TGTGCCTGGAGTGTGGGGGCAGGGGTGGCCTATGGCTACACCTTC. This gives the protein CAWSVGAGVAYGYTF.

The V call is TRBV20-1, the J call TRBJ2-5, with D possibly matching TRBD1 (5 bases). The J call may be incorrect, as the DNA end agrees better with TRBJ2-7. Germline V gene sequence: CDR1 DFQATT, CDR2 SNEGSKA (reference sequence). The CDR3 consists of 11 residues. CDR3 loop: CSALQAPEQYF. CDR3 DNA: TGCAGTGCTTTACAGGCGCCCGAGCAGTACTTC.

This chain links TRBV5-1 with TRBJ1-4; D possibly corresponds to TRBD1 (5 bases). The germline CDR1 and CDR2 sequences are SGHRS and YFSETQ. V was pared by 0 bases and J by 8 bases, with 14 bases between. The CDR3 is 15 residues long. This CDR3 reads CASSLEAGFGEKLFF. For the CDR3, the DNA is TGCGCCAGCAGCTTGGAAGCAGGGTTTGGGGAAAAACTGTTTTTT.

This clonotype was seen more than once but under ten times. The chain employs TRBV29-1 and TRBJ1-2, with 8 nucleotides matching TRBD1. In germline, CDR1 is SQVTM, CDR2 ANQGSEA. The CDR3 sequence is 12 residues long. The CDR3: CSLGQGVYGYTF. The CDR3 DNA sequence: TGCAGTCTTGGACAGGGTGTTTATGGCTACACCTTC. The variable domain in full, completed from reference TRBV29-1 and TRBJ1-2, reads SAVISQKPSRDICQRGTSLTIQCQVDSQVTMMFWYRQQPGQSLTLIATANQGSEATYESGFVIDKFPISRPNLTFSTLTVSNMSPEDSSIYLCSLGQGVYGYTFGSGTRLTVV.

The V and J genes are TRBV10-3 and TRBJ2-7; no clear D. Germline V gene sequence: CDR1 ENHRY, CDR2 SYGVKD. V lost 3 bases and J 2 bases, leaving 11 bases between the germline ends. There are 14 residues in the CDR3. CDR3 in DNA: TGTGCCATCAGTGAATCCCAGCCCCCCTACGAGCAGTACTTC. Its translation is CAISESQPPYEQYF.

In this sample, this clonotype turned up a few times. The chain employs TRBV5-1 and TRBJ2-7; D possibly corresponds to TRBD1 (5 bases). V was cut by 5 bases and J by 2 bases, with 17 bases left in between. CDR1 and CDR2 (germline): SGHRS, YFSETQ. The CDR3 runs to 15 residues. The CDR3 bases are TGCGCCAGCAGACGACAGCTTCCTTTTACCTACGAGCAGTACTTC. It encodes CASRRQLPFTYEQYF.

This clonotype was counted between two and nine times. This chain links TRBV12-3 or TRBV12-4 with TRBJ2-3, with D maybe TRBD2 (5 bases). This CDR3 is built from 12 residues. V was pared by 6 bases and J by 8 bases, with 12 bases between. DNA of the CDR3: TGTGCCAGCAGAGGCCGCCGGGGTACGCAGTATTTT. It encodes CASRGRRGTQYF.

The rearrangement joins TRBV10-3 to TRBJ2-1; 9 nucleotides match TRBD2. CDR3 length: 15 amino acids. Per germline, CDR1 ENHRY and CDR2 SYGVKD. V trimming: 5 bases; J trimming: 0 bases; junction bases outside the gene matches: 2. As DNA, the CDR3 is TGTGCCATCAGTAGTAGCGGGAGCTCCTACAATGAGCAGTTCTTC. Translated: CAISSSGSSYNEQFF.

A few counts support this clonotype. The chain recombines TRBV20-1 with TRBJ2-5; D ambiguous. With 5 bases removed from V and 1 base from J, the gap between germline ends came to 11 bases. This CDR3 is 13 amino acids long. Germline V gene sequence: CDR1 DFQATT, CDR2 SNEGSKA (reference sequence). CDR3 loop: CSASRASQETQYF. The CDR3 nucleotides are TGCAGTGCTTCTAGGGCCAGCCAAGAGACCCAGTACTTC.

This chain joins TRBV29-1 and TRBJ2-1; D not resolved. Trimming took 0 bases from V and 6 from J, leaving 12 bases between them. Germline V CDR1 and CDR2: SQVTM, ANQGSEA. This CDR3 is built from 14 residues. The CDR3 bases are TGCAGCGTTGAAGATCAGGTGGTCCCCAATGAGCAGTTCTTC. Protein sequence: CSVEDQVVPNEQFF.

In regard to this clonotype: The junction does not match germline at one end; this may be a read error. The chain recombines TRBV12-3 or TRBV12-4 with TRBJ2-3; TRBD2 aligns across 7 bases. This CDR3 comprises 15 residues. As DNA, the CDR3 is TGTGCCAGCAGCCATAGCGGGTTAACCGCAGATGCGCAGTATTTT. This sequence encodes CASSHSGLTADAQYF.

This clonotype appeared a few times. The gene calls are TRBV4-1 and TRBJ1-4; D gene unclear. V lost 0 bases and J lost 0, with 11 bases in between. Germline CDR1 MGHRA, CDR2 YSYEKL. This CDR3 contains 17 residues. The CDR3 loop is CASSQEEIAATNEKLFF. The CDR3 nucleotides are TGCGCCAGCAGCCAAGAGGAAATCGCCGCAACTAATGAAAAACTGTTTTTT.

The chain employs TRBV5-1 and TRBJ1-5; TRBD1 might be the D (6 bases). The CDR3 has 15 residues. V gave up 2 bases and J gave up 3 bases, with 12 bases separating them. Germline V lookup: CDR1 SGHRS, CDR2 YFSETQ. The CDR3 reads CASSLNGQLNQPQHF. Written as DNA, the CDR3 is TGCGCCAGCAGCTTAAACGGACAGCTCAATCAGCCCCAGCATTTT.

V is TRBV7-2 and J is TRBJ2-5, with 9 bases matching TRBD1. After removal of 4 bases from V and 4 bases from J, the junction contained 1 base not matched to a gene. The germline gives CDR1 SGHTA, CDR2 FQGNSA. The CDR3 is 13 residues long. This CDR3 reads CASSWDRVETQYF. CDR3 DNA sequence: TGTGCCAGCAGCTGGGACAGGGTAGAGACCCAGTACTTC.

The table lists this clonotype with a few counts. The rearrangement links TRBV7-9 to TRBJ1-5; D ambiguous. Trimming took 2 bases from V and 4 from J, leaving 6 bases between them. The CDR3 is 13 residues long. Germline V CDR1 and CDR2: SEHNR, FQNEAQ (reference sequence). CDR3 region: CASSLQENQPQHF. DNA for the CDR3: TGTGCCAGCAGCTTACAGGAAAATCAGCCCCAGCATTTT.

The table lists this clonotype with a count of one. The chain couples TRBV3-1 to TRBJ2-1, with 7 bases that match TRBD1. The J segment lost 7 bases and the V segment lost 6 bases, leaving 15 bases of the junction unmatched. CDR1 and CDR2 from the germline V gene are LGHDT and YNNKEL (reference sequence). The CDR3 totals 16 residues. CDR3 amino acids: CASSRRGRHAVNEQFF. DNA of the CDR3: TGTGCCAGCAGTCGTAGGGGGCGGCATGCGGTGAATGAGCAGTTCTTC.

This chain connects TRBV7-2 to TRBJ2-7, with D possibly matching TRBD2 (6 bases). The CDR3 is 15 residues long. CDR1 is SGHTA and CDR2 is FQGNSA in the germline V gene. Trimming stripped 5 bases from V and 5 bases from J, with 19 bases between. DNA of the CDR3: TGTGCCAGCAGCCGCCCCGGGACTTCACGCCACGAGCAGTACTTC. Amino acids: CASSRPGTSRHEQYF. Drawing the rest from reference TRBV7-2 and TRBJ2-7, the complete variable domain is GAGVSQSPSNKVTEKGKDVELRCDPISGHTALYWYRQSLGQGLEFLIYFQGNSAPDKSGLPSDRFSAERTGGSVSTLTIQRTQQEDSAVYLCASSRPGTSRHEQYFGPGTRLTVT.

The chain has TRBV6-5 and TRBJ1-2; D is unresolved. Germline V gene data show CDR1 as MNHEY and CDR2 as SVGAGI. The ends were cut back, 5 bases at V and 4 bases at J, with 5 bases in the middle. This CDR3 is built from 11 residues. As DNA, the CDR3 is TGTGCCAGCAGTGACATCTATGGCTACACCTTC. Its translation: CASSDIYGYTF.